Below are 28 T cell receptor beta chains sequenced from a single sample in a study of shared clonotypes between healthy human individuals. The method was immunoSEQ multiplex PCR; TCRdb's version includes in-frame clones alone and lacks a portion of them. The table has hundreds of thousands of clones, roughly 92% seen once. It was CD45RO-negative cells, positively selected for CCR7, that made up naive CD8 cells, with terminally differentiated effector memory CD45RA+ cells excluded. The sequencing input was naive CD8+ T cells sorted from blood. Receptors originate from a man aged 25 to 40 in good health.

In its sample, this clone was seen once. The V and J genes are TRBV7-2 and TRBJ2-5; D may be TRBD2 (7 bases). V was clipped by 5 bases and J by 5 bases, with 15 bases between them. The germline V gene encodes CDR1 SGHTA and CDR2 FQGNSA. The CDR3 has 14 amino acids. CDR3 amino acids: CASSPPGGGETQYF. The CDR3 DNA reads as TGTGCCAGCAGCCCCCCGGGGGGCGGGGAGACCCAGTACTTC.

This clone has just one count. The V and J genes are TRBV27 and TRBJ2-7, with TRBD2 matching 8 bases. Germline-derived CDR1 and CDR2 are MNHEY and SMNVEV (reference sequence). V was pared by 5 bases and J by 5 bases, with 11 bases of the junction left unmatched. This CDR3 has 15 amino acids. CDR3 region: CASSTGASGFNEQYF. The CDR3 coding sequence is TGTGCCAGCAGTACTGGGGCTAGCGGGTTCAACGAGCAGTACTTC.

The genes are TRBV7-9 and TRBJ1-5, with D possibly matching TRBD1 (6 bases). Germline V lookup: CDR1 SEHNR, CDR2 FQNEAQ (reference sequence). Between the trimmed V and J ends, which lost 8 bases and 2 bases, there was a span of 10 bases. The CDR3 consists of 13 residues. For the CDR3, the DNA is TGTGCCAGCCAAAAGGGGGGCAATCAGCCCCAGCATTTT. Protein product: CASQKGGNQPQHF.

This chain links TRBV25-1 with TRBJ2-3; maybe TRBD2 (6 bases). V gave up 4 bases and J gave up 1 base, with 18 bases separating them. The germline V gene encodes CDR1 MGHDK and CDR2 SYGVNS. This CDR3 is 17 amino acids long. The CDR3 sequence: CASSGPTRDWRTDTQYF. The CDR3 bases are TGTGCCAGCAGTGGGCCGACGAGGGACTGGCGCACAGATACGCAGTATTTT.

V and J are TRBV27 and TRBJ1-2; 7 nucleotides match TRBD1. The CDR3 is 13 amino acids. V trimming: 5 bases; J trimming: 8 bases; junction bases outside the gene matches: 8. Germline V gene sequence: CDR1 MNHEY, CDR2 SMNVEV (reference sequence). CDR3 loop: CASSLVTGRGYTF. CDR3 nucleotides: TGTGCCAGCAGTCTGGTGACAGGGCGAGGCTACACCTTC.

The chain employs TRBV5-1 and TRBJ2-2; 12 positions agree with TRBD2. Germline CDR1 reads SGHRS; CDR2 reads YFSETQ. The V gene end was trimmed by 0 bases and the J gene end by 3 bases; junction bases not matched to a gene: 3. This CDR3 has 17 residues. The CDR3 sequence: CASSLGLAGVYTGELFF. Written as DNA, the CDR3 is TGCGCCAGCAGCTTGGGACTAGCGGGAGTCTACACCGGGGAGCTGTTTTTT.

The genes are TRBV7-2 and TRBJ1-1; 10 bases align to TRBD1. V shed 5 bases, J shed 4 bases, and the junction held 10 bases outside the gene matches. The CDR3 is 16 residues long. Germline V gives CDR1 SGHTA, CDR2 FQGNSA. CDR3 sequence reads: CASSPRQGAASTEAFF. Written as DNA, the CDR3 is TGTGCCAGCAGCCCTCGACAGGGGGCAGCTAGCACTGAAGCTTTCTTT.

The gene calls are TRBV19 and TRBJ2-1, with 14 bases lining up with TRBD2. Looked up from germline, CDR1 is LNHDA and CDR2 is SQIVND (reference sequence). V lost 6 bases, J lost 8 bases, and 15 bases stayed unmatched. The CDR3 totals 18 residues. The CDR3 DNA reads as TGTGCCAGTAGCAGTCTGGACGGGACTAGCGGGAGTATTGATGAGCAGTTCTTC. It codes for CASSSLDGTSGSIDEQFF.

J is TRBJ2-1 and V is TRBV28; no reliable D call. Germline values: CDR1 MDHEN, CDR2 SYDVKM. The CDR3 sequence is 11 residues long. Trimming pared 3 bases from V and 7 bases from J, leaving 4 bases between. CDR3 sequence reads: CASSFDNEQFF. DNA of the CDR3: TGTGCCAGCAGTTTTGATAATGAGCAGTTCTTC.

This chain uses TRBV29-1 with TRBJ2-7; TRBD1 matches 11 bases. Germline trimming cut 7 bases from V and 7 bases from J; bases unmatched to any gene: 9. Germline values: CDR1 SQVTM, CDR2 ANQGSEA. This CDR3 spans 13 amino acids. The CDR3 sequence: CSALGGTGGEQYF. CDR3 bases: TGCAGCGCCCTAGGGGGGACAGGGGGTGAGCAGTACTTC.

The rearrangement links TRBV19 to TRBJ1-5; 8 bases are a match to TRBD1. The CDR3 spans 13 residues. CDR1 is LNHDA, CDR2 SQIVND, per germline (reference sequence). The V and J ends lost 5 bases and 15 bases, in that order; junction bases with no gene match: 12. DNA for the CDR3: TGTGCCAGTAGTCCAACTACCGGGACAGGACGGCATTTT. Translated: CASSPTTGTGRHF.

V usage is TRBV19 and J usage is TRBJ1-4; D not resolved. The V and J ends lost 6 bases and 3 bases respectively, with 8 bases between them. CDR1 and CDR2 from the germline V gene are LNHDA and SQIVND (reference sequence). The CDR3 runs to 13 residues. The CDR3 is CASRSSPNEKLFF. The CDR3 region has the DNA TGTGCCAGTAGAAGTAGCCCTAATGAAAAACTGTTTTTT.

This clone turned up a few times. V and J are TRBV27 and TRBJ1-5; 9 nucleotides agree with TRBD1. Trimming took 8 bases from V and 3 from J; bases not matched to a gene: 11. The germline V gene has CDR1 MNHEY and CDR2 SMNVEV (reference sequence). CDR3 length: 16 amino acids. The CDR3 DNA sequence: TGTGCCAGCTACCCTCTCGGGACAGGGCCCAATCAGCCCCAGCATTTT. Protein: CASYPLGTGPNQPQHF.

This chain joins TRBV27 and TRBJ1-5; D might be TRBD1 (5 bases). CDR1 is MNHEY, CDR2 SMNVEV, per germline (reference sequence). This CDR3 contains 13 residues. V lost 6 bases and J 2 bases, leaving 8 bases between the germline ends. The CDR3 coding sequence is TGTGCCAGCAGGGGGCAGGGCAATCAGCCCCAGCATTTT. Its translation is CASRGQGNQPQHF.

V and J are TRBV7-2 and TRBJ2-5; D could derive from TRBD1 or TRBD2 (5 bases each). The CDR3 has 11 residues. V lost 3 bases to trimming and J lost 13 bases, with 12 bases between them. Germline V gene data show CDR1 as SGHTA and CDR2 as FQGNSA. The CDR3 DNA is TGTGCCAGCAGCTTGGGACCTCAATTGTACTTC. Protein product: CASSLGPQLYF.

The V and J genes are TRBV10-2 and TRBJ1-4, with TRBD1 identical over 7 bases. V was pared by 7 bases and J by 4 bases, with 3 bases of the junction left unmatched. Germline lookup yields CDR1 WSHSY and CDR2 SAAADI. The CDR3 length is 13 residues. The CDR3 nucleotides are TGCGCCAGCACCGCAGGGGGTAATGAAAAACTGTTTTTT. Protein: CASTAGGNEKLFF.

The rearrangement uses TRBV28 and TRBJ1-1; D possibly corresponds to TRBD1 (5 bases). Between the trimmed V and J ends, which lost 5 bases and 4 bases, there was a span of 14 bases. Germline V gene data show CDR1 as MDHEN and CDR2 as SYDVKM. CDR3 length equals 14 residues. The CDR3 region has the DNA TGTGCCAGCAGTCCCTGGGGGGACTTCACTGAAGCTTTCTTT. It specifies CASSPWGDFTEAFF.

A remark on this clone: Different DNA sequences within this sample yield the same CDR3. J is TRBJ2-1 and V is TRBV10-3; 11 bases are a match to TRBD2. Germline CDR1 and CDR2: ENHRY and SYGVKD. The CDR3 totals 15 residues. The J segment lost 3 bases and the V segment lost 6 bases, leaving 4 bases of the junction unmatched. CDR3: CAISTGTSGYNEQFF. The DNA of the CDR3 is TGTGCCATCAGCACCGGGACTAGCGGCTACAATGAGCAGTTCTTC.

CDR3 region: CASWRGQGFDTQYF. In nucleotides, the CDR3 is TGTGCCAGCTGGAGGGGACAGGGTTTCGATACGCAGTATTTT. The V call is TRBV2, the J call TRBJ2-3; 9 nucleotides match TRBD1. Germline-derived CDR1 and CDR2 are SNHLY and FYNNEI. V gave up 8 bases and J gave up 6 bases; unmatched junction bases: 9. The CDR3 spans 14 residues.

The rearrangement links TRBV5-5 to TRBJ2-1; 7 bases agree with TRBD1. J gave up 0 bases and V 9 bases, and 9 bases lay outside the gene matches. The CDR3 has 15 residues. Germline values: CDR1 SGHKS, CDR2 YYEKEE (reference sequence). CDR3 nucleotide sequence: TGTGCCACCCACCGTCGGGACAGCTCCTACAATGAGCAGTTCTTC. It specifies CATHRRDSSYNEQFF.

The rearrangement uses TRBV25-1 and TRBJ2-7, with TRBD1 matching over 11 bases. CDR3 length: 16 amino acids. The J segment lost 3 bases and the V segment lost 3 bases, leaving 7 bases of the junction unmatched. In germline, CDR1 is MGHDK, CDR2 SYGVNS. The CDR3 coding sequence is TGTGCCAGCAGTGATTGGGGACAGGGGGGAAACTACGAGCAGTACTTC. This gives the protein CASSDWGQGGNYEQYF.

The genes are TRBV4-1 and TRBJ2-7, with D tentatively TRBD1 or TRBD2 (5 bases each). The CDR3 sequence is 12 residues long. V was clipped by 4 bases and J by 6 bases, with 10 bases between them. Germline CDR1 and CDR2: MGHRA and YSYEKL. The CDR3 sequence: CASSPSGSEQYF. The CDR3 nucleotides read TGCGCCAGCAGCCCCTCAGGGAGCGAGCAGTACTTC.

V gene TRBV4-1 combines with J gene TRBJ2-2, with D possibly being TRBD2 (6 bases). This CDR3 comprises 16 residues. The V gene lost 2 bases and the J gene lost 3 bases, with 13 bases spanning the gap. Germline V gene lookup returns CDR1 MGHRA and CDR2 YSYEKL. The CDR3 DNA is TGCGCCAGCAGCCAATATAATAGCGGATACACCGGGGAGCTGTTTTTT. Encoded protein: CASSQYNSGYTGELFF.

The genes are TRBV27 and TRBJ2-7; 11 positions match TRBD1. Trimming removed 6 bases from V and 4 bases from J; junction bases left unmatched: 2. The CDR3 loop spans 13 amino acids. Germline-derived CDR1 and CDR2 are MNHEY and SMNVEV (reference sequence). CDR3 DNA: TGTGCCAGCAGGGGGGACAGGGGGTACGAGCAGTACTTC. This translates into CASRGDRGYEQYF.

This sequence joins TRBV7-9 and TRBJ2-7, with D perhaps TRBD2 (6 bases). V lost 1 base and J lost 3, with 13 bases in between. Germline V gene data show CDR1 as SEHNR and CDR2 as FQNEAQ (reference sequence). This CDR3 spans 15 amino acids. CDR3 loop: CASSLGGGGLYEQYF. CDR3 sequence (DNA): TGTGCCAGCAGCTTAGGTGGGGGAGGTCTCTACGAGCAGTACTTC. Full variable domain (remainder filled in from reference TRBV7-9 and TRBJ2-7): DTGVSQNPRHKITKRGQNVTFRCDPISEHNRLYWYRQTLGQGPEFLTYFQNEAQLEKSRLLSDRFSAERPKGSFSTLEIQRTEQGDSAMYLCASSLGGGGLYEQYFGPGTRLTVT.

This clone was seen only once. CDR3: CASSNPRDSSTDTQYF. In DNA, the CDR3 is TGTGCCAGCAGTAACCCCCGGGACAGTAGCACAGATACGCAGTATTTT. The J gene is TRBJ2-3, the V gene TRBV11-3; the match to TRBD1 covers 7 bases. V dropped 6 bases and J dropped 0; count of bases not matched to a gene: 9. Germline V gene sequence: CDR1 SGHNT, CDR2 YENEEA. The CDR3 runs 16 residues. Combining the CDR3 with reference TRBV11-3 and TRBJ2-3 gives the whole variable domain EAGVVQSPRYKIIEKKQPVAFWCNPISGHNTLYWYLQNLGQGPELLIRYENEEAVDDSQLPKDRFSAERLKGVDSTLKIQPAELGDSAVYLCASSNPRDSSTDTQYFGPGTRLTVL.

V and J are TRBV5-1 and TRBJ2-7; D possibly corresponds to TRBD2 (5 bases). Germline CDR1 and CDR2: SGHRS and YFSETQ. The CDR3 is 12 amino acids. Trimming took off 1 base at V and 6 bases at J, with 8 bases between the two ends. CDR3 protein: CASSLHRGEQYF. CDR3 DNA: TGCGCCAGCAGCTTGCATCGGGGCGAGCAGTACTTC.

The rearrangement uses TRBV7-3 and TRBJ1-4, with D perhaps TRBD1 (6 bases). The V gene's germline CDR1 is SGHTA and CDR2 FQGTGA. This CDR3 has 15 residues. V was clipped by 4 bases and J by 2 bases, with 11 bases between them. The CDR3 bases are TGTGCCAGCAGCTCAAATAGGGGGACTAATGAAAAACTGTTTTTT. This encodes CASSSNRGTNEKLFF.